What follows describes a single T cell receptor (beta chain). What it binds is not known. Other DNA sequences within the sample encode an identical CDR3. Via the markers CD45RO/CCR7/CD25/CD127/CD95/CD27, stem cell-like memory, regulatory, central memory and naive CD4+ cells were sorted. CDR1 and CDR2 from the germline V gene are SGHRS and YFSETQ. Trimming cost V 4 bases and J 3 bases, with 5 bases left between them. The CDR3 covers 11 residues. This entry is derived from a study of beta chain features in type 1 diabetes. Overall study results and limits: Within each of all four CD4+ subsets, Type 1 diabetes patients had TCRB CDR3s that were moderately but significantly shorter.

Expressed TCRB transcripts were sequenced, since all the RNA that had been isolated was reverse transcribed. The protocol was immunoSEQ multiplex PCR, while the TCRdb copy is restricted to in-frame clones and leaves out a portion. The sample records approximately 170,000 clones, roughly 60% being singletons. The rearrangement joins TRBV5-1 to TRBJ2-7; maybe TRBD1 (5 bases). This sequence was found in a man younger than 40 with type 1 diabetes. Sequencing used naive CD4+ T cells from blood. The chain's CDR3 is CASSDSYEQYF. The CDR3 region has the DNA TGCGCCAGCAGCGACAGCTACGAGCAGTACTTC.